This T cell receptor (beta chain) derives from a study of cytomegalovirus exposure and HLA in healthy donors. Background on the study: Findings of an earlier analysis included about 100 million unique TCR beta sequences from roughly 190 million T cells. The study's findings and limits: There were under 200 TCR beta chains listed as cytomegalovirus-associated. DRB1 had the most TCR associations and HLA-C the fewest, a later analysis found, with rates varying by HLA locus. Rare TCR sequences dominated, though some public TCRs recurred in many donors.

Germline V CDR1 and CDR2: LNHDA, SQIVND (reference sequence). Trimming removed 6 bases from V and 1 base from J, with 12 bases in between. This CDR3 has 14 amino acids. This clone was found once. Its antigen is not identified. In the PCR, 60 Vbeta and 13 Jbeta primers were used. Sequencing was performed with immunoSEQ multiplex PCR; in TCRdb, only in-frame clones are kept and a portion is missing. The sample has approximately 220,000 clones; roughly 80% are singletons. The sample was PBMCs. This chain uses TRBV19 with TRBJ1-1, with D unclear. This TCR was recovered from a man in his forties in good health and CMV-seronegative. Here the CDR3 DNA reads TGTGCCAGTAGAGCTGCGACACCGAACACTGAAGCTTTCTTT. Translation gives CASRAATPNTEAFF.